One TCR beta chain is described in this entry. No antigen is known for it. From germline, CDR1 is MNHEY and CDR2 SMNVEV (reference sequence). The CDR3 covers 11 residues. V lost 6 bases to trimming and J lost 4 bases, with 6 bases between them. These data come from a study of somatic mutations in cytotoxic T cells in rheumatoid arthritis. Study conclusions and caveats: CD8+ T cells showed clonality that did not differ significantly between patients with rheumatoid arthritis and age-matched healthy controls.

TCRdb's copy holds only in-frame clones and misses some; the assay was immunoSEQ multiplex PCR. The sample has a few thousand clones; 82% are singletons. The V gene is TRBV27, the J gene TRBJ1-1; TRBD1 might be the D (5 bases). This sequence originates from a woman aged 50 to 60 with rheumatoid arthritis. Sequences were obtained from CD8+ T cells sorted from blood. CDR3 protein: CASRQGTEAFF. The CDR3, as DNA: TGTGCCAGCAGGCAGGGCACTGAAGCTTTCTTT.